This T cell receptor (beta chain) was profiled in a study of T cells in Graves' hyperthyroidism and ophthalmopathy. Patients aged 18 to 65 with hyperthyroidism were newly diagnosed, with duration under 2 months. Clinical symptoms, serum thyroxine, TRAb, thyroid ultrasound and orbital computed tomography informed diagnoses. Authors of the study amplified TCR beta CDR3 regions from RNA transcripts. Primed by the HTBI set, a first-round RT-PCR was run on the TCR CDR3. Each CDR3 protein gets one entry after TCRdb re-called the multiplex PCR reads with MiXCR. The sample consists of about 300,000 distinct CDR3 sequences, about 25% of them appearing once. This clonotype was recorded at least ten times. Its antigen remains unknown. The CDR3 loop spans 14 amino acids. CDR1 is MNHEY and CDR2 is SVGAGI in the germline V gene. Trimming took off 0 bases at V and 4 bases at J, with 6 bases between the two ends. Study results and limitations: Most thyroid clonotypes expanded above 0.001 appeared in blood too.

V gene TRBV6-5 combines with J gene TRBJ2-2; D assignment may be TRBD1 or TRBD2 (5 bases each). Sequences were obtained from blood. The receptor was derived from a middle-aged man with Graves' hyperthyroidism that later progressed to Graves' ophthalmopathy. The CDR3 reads CASSYSRGTGELFF. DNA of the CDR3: TGTGCCAGCAGTTACTCGAGGGGCACCGGGGAGCTGTTTTTT.